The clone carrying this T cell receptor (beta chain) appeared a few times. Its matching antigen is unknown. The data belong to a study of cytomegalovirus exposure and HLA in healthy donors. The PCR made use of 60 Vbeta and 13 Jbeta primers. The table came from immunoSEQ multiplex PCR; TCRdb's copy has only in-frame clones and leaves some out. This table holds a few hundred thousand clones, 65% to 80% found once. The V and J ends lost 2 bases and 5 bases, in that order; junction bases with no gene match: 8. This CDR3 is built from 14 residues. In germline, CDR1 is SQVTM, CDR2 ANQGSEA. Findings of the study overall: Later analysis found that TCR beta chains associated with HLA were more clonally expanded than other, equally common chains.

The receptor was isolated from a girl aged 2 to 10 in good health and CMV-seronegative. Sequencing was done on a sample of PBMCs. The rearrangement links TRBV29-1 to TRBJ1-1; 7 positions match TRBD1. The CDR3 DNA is TGCAGCGTTGAATCCGCAGGGGGTAGGACTGAAGCTTTCTTT. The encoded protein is CSVESAGGRTEAFF.